The next 29 T cell receptor beta chains were all read from a single sample in a study of blood T cell repertoires in COVID-19 (dated by TCRdb to about 2020). Library preparation employed the immunoSEQ multiplex PCR assay. TCRdb limited this immuneACCESS table to in-frame rearrangements with V and J called. A share of clones is missing; checked studies link under half to unresolved V genes, and the rest is unexplained. The sample table records approximately 300,000 clones; 80% to 95% of these occur just once. The ten largest clones take up 6.5% to 8% of the sample. Sequences were obtained from peripheral blood. The receptors originated from a woman in her 30s with COVID-19, enrolled during active disease.

The genes are TRBV5-4 and TRBJ1-2, with TRBD1 as a possible D gene (6 bases). The CDR3 runs to 15 residues. CDR1 SGHNT and CDR2 YYREEE come from the germline V gene (reference sequence). V dropped 4 bases and J dropped 3 bases, with 16 bases sitting between them. The CDR3 DNA sequence: TGTGCCAGCAGCCCAGGACAGTTCCGGGACTATGGCTACACCTTC. The encoded protein is CASSPGQFRDYGYTF.

This clone was seen more than once but under ten times. The genes are TRBV11-1 and TRBJ1-1; possible D gene TRBD1, 6 bases. Germline V gene lookup returns CDR1 SGHAT and CDR2 FQDESV (reference sequence). The CDR3 length is 15 residues. V was pared by 2 bases and J by 4 bases, with 14 bases between. The CDR3, as DNA: TGTGCCAGCAGCTTACCGGCGCAGGGGTCCACTGAAGCTTTCTTT. It specifies CASSLPAQGSTEAFF.

The table lists this clone with a few counts. V is TRBV7-3 and J is TRBJ1-1; D gene unclear. V was pared by 6 bases and J by 4 bases, with 12 bases between. This CDR3 contains 13 residues. Germline V gives CDR1 SGHTA, CDR2 FQGTGA. CDR3 sequence reads: CASSSGPGTEAFF. As DNA, the CDR3 is TGTGCCAGCAGTAGTGGCCCGGGCACTGAAGCTTTCTTT.

The gene calls are TRBV6-1 and TRBJ1-6; maybe TRBD1 (6 bases). This CDR3 region has 15 residues. Germline loops: CDR1 MNHNS, CDR2 SASEGT. The V gene lost 2 bases and the J gene lost 10 bases, with 15 bases spanning the gap. The CDR3 coding sequence is TGTGCCAGCAGTGAAATGTTCCAGGGGTGGTCACCCCTCCACTTT. Protein product: CASSEMFQGWSPLHF.

The rearrangement uses TRBV10-3 and TRBJ2-7, with no clear D. The CDR3 length is 15 residues. Trimming left V 0 bases short and J 6 bases short, with 15 bases between. Germline CDR1 and CDR2: ENHRY and SYGVKD. CDR3 coding DNA: TGTGCCATCAGTGAGTCGACGGGTCTCCTCGGCGAGCAGTACTTC. This codes for CAISESTGLLGEQYF.

The rearrangement links TRBV4-3 to TRBJ1-5; unclear D gene. Germline CDR1 and CDR2: LGHNA and YSLEER. Trimming pared 0 bases from V and 4 bases from J, leaving 7 bases between. The CDR3 runs to 14 residues. CDR3 sequence reads: CASSQDGGNQPQHF. CDR3 bases: TGCGCCAGCAGCCAAGATGGAGGAAATCAGCCCCAGCATTTT.

J is TRBJ1-1 and V is TRBV10-3; possibly TRBD1 for D (6 bases). The CDR3 is 13 residues long. Trimming stripped 11 bases from V and 5 bases from J, with 18 bases between. Germline CDR1 and CDR2: ENHRY and SYGVKD. The CDR3 DNA is TGTGCCTCACTCCCGGACAGTAAAACTGAAGCTTTCTTT. It is translated as CASLPDSKTEAFF.

The chain combines TRBV2 with TRBJ2-7; 7 bases are a match to TRBD2. The ends lost 1 base at V and 3 bases at J; junction bases unmatched: 9. The germline CDR1 and CDR2 sequences are SNHLY and FYNNEI. The CDR3 consists of 16 residues. The CDR3 loop is CASSEVGLAEDYEQYF. For the CDR3, the DNA is TGTGCCAGCAGTGAAGTTGGCCTAGCGGAAGACTACGAGCAGTACTTC.

The chain links TRBV27 to TRBJ1-2, with 8 bases aligning to TRBD1. In germline, CDR1 is MNHEY, CDR2 SMNVEV (reference sequence). J lost 5 bases, V lost 3 bases, and 2 bases had no gene match. The CDR3 has 13 amino acids. The CDR3 DNA follows: TGTGCCAGCAGTTTTCGGACAGGGTATGGCTACACCTTC. Residues: CASSFRTGYGYTF.

The chain uses TRBV6-6 and TRBJ2-1; D is perhaps TRBD2 (6 bases). Trimming stripped 8 bases from V and 0 bases from J, with 14 bases between. The CDR3 has 15 amino acids. Germline loops: CDR1 MNHNY, CDR2 SVGAGI (reference sequence). The CDR3 reads CASRRGRSSYNEQFF. The CDR3 nucleotides are TGTGCCAGCCGCCGTGGGAGGAGCTCCTACAATGAGCAGTTCTTC.

The chain recombines TRBV28 with TRBJ2-2, with D unresolved. V lost 5 bases, J lost 0 bases, and 7 bases lay in between. Germline V gene sequence: CDR1 MDHEN, CDR2 SYDVKM. This CDR3 comprises 14 residues. This CDR3 is CASSQTPNTGELFF. CDR3 bases: TGTGCCAGCAGTCAGACACCGAACACCGGGGAGCTGTTTTTT.

V usage is TRBV3-1 (or the pseudogene TRBV3-2) and J usage is TRBJ2-7, with 9 bases fitting TRBD1. V shed 3 bases and J 1 base; nucleotides not matched to a gene: 4. CDR1 and CDR2 from the germline V gene are LGHDT and YNNKEL (reference sequence). This CDR3 is 15 amino acids long. In nucleotides, the CDR3 is TGTGCCAGCAGCCACCCGGGACAGGGATCCTACGAGCAGTACTTC. Amino acid sequence: CASSHPGQGSYEQYF.

The chain couples TRBV21-1 to TRBJ1-1. TRBV21-1 is described as a pseudogene. This CDR3 has 13 residues. In nucleotides, the CDR3 is TGTGCCAGCAGCAAAGATCCAAAACGGGTAGCTTTCTTT. Translating gives CASSKDPKRVAFF.

The chain has TRBV11-2 and TRBJ2-5, with D possibly matching TRBD1 (5 bases). In germline, CDR1 is SGHAT, CDR2 FQNNGV. The CDR3 is made up of 14 amino acids. V was clipped by 2 bases and J by 2 bases, with 9 bases between them. The CDR3 region has the DNA TGTGCCAGCAGCTTAAGACAGCTTCAAGAGACCCAGTACTTC. This sequence encodes CASSLRQLQETQYF. The full variable domain, in which reference TRBV11-2 and TRBJ2-5 provide the parts outside the CDR3, is EAGVAQSPRYKIIEKRQSVAFWCNPISGHATLYWYQQILGQGPKLLIQFQNNGVVDDSQLPKDRFSAERLKGVDSTLKIQPAKLEDSAVYLCASSLRQLQETQYFGPGTRLLVL.

This clone was seen only once. The V call is TRBV7-9, the J call TRBJ2-7; D may be TRBD2 (6 bases). Germline CDR1 SEHNR, CDR2 FQNEAQ (reference sequence). The CDR3 covers 13 residues. The germline V and J ends were trimmed by 5 bases and 6 bases, with 14 bases remaining between them. This chain's CDR3 is CASSPSGGVEQYF. CDR3 bases: TGTGCCAGCAGCCCGAGCGGAGGGGTCGAGCAGTACTTC.

V usage is TRBV28 and J usage is TRBJ1-3; D ambiguous. CDR1 and CDR2 (germline): MDHEN, SYDVKM. This CDR3 comprises 14 residues. Between the trimmed V and J ends, which lost 3 bases and 0 bases, there was a span of 6 bases. CDR3 in amino acids: CASSFQISGNTIYF. The CDR3 DNA is TGTGCCAGCAGTTTTCAGATCTCTGGAAACACCATATATTTT.

The chain carries TRBV7-2 and TRBJ2-2; D is unresolved. Germline CDR1 is SGHTA and CDR2 is FQGNSA. The CDR3 contains 15 residues. Trimming took off 1 base at V and 2 bases at J, with 8 bases between the two ends. Written as DNA, the CDR3 is TGTGCCAGCAGCTTAGAACTTATCAACACCGGGGAGCTGTTTTTT. Translation gives CASSLELINTGELFF.

The chain carries TRBV2 and TRBJ1-3; no clear D. There are 16 residues in the CDR3. Looked up from germline, CDR1 is SNHLY and CDR2 is FYNNEI. The V end was cut by 4 bases, the J end by 0 bases, with 13 bases between. The CDR3 nucleotides read TGTGCCAGCAGTGTTGAGACCTACTACTCTGGAAACACCATATATTTT. It codes for CASSVETYYSGNTIYF.

The rearrangement joins TRBV9 to TRBJ1-2; 11 positions match TRBD1. The junction had 6 bases not matched to a gene; V was cut back by 1 base and J by 4 bases. The CDR3 is made up of 16 amino acids. Germline V gene sequence: CDR1 SGDLS, CDR2 YYNGEE. CDR3 DNA: TGTGCCAGCAGCGTATCCGGGACAGGGGGTCCCTATGGCTACACCTTC. Protein sequence: CASSVSGTGGPYGYTF.

The CDR3 nucleotides read TGCAGTGCTAGTGCCACAGGTTCCCGCTACACCTTC. This translates into CSASATGSRYTF. The gene calls are TRBV20-1 and TRBJ1-2; D may be TRBD1 (5 bases). The CDR3 contains 12 residues. Germline CDR1 is DFQATT and CDR2 is SNEGSKA (reference sequence). The V end was cut by 3 bases, the J end by 9 bases, with 14 bases between.

The chain is built from TRBV2 and TRBJ1-1, with 9 positions matching TRBD1. This CDR3 spans 15 amino acids. Trimming at V came to 6 bases and at J to 1 base, leaving 6 bases not matched to a gene. CDR1 is SNHLY, CDR2 FYNNEI, per germline. As DNA, the CDR3 is TGTGCCAGCAGAGAGGACAGGGGCAGGAACACTGAAGCTTTCTTT. It codes for CASREDRGRNTEAFF.

The V call is TRBV29-1, the J call TRBJ1-1, with D maybe TRBD1 (5 bases). V lost 7 bases and J 8 bases, leaving 14 bases between the germline ends. CDR1 and CDR2 (germline): SQVTM, ANQGSEA. This CDR3 has 11 amino acids. The CDR3 protein is CSGSDSPEAFF. The CDR3, as DNA: TGCAGCGGCTCCGACAGCCCCGAAGCTTTCTTT.

V and J are TRBV4-1 and TRBJ2-7; D gene uncertain. The CDR3 is 14 amino acids. Germline CDR1 is MGHRA and CDR2 is YSYEKL. V was clipped by 1 base and J by 4 bases, with 11 bases between them. CDR3 DNA sequence: TGCGCCAGCAGCCAAGGAGCAGCGCCTTACGAGCAGTACTTC. This encodes CASSQGAAPYEQYF.

The table lists this clone with a count of one. This chain uses TRBV19 with TRBJ2-1; TRBD1 matches 7 bases. With 6 bases clipped from V and 9 bases from J, the junction kept 11 bases outside the gene matches. Germline CDR1 and CDR2: LNHDA and SQIVND (reference sequence). This CDR3 comprises 14 residues. The CDR3 bases are TGTGCCAGTAGCCCCTATGAGGGGGCAGGTGAGCAGTTCTTC. The encoded protein is CASSPYEGAGEQFF.

V usage is TRBV9 and J usage is TRBJ2-2; weak D call: TRBD1 (6 bases). Per germline, CDR1 SGDLS and CDR2 YYNGEE. The CDR3 length is 14 residues. Trimming stripped 2 bases from V and 6 bases from J, with 11 bases between. The CDR3: CASSVDDRSGELFF. CDR3 DNA sequence: TGTGCCAGCAGCGTCGACGACAGGTCCGGGGAGCTGTTTTTT. Based on the CDR3 plus reference TRBV9 and TRBJ2-2, the full variable domain is DSGVTQTPKHLITATGQRVTLRCSPRSGDLSVYWYQQSLDQGLQFLIQYYNGEERAKGNILERFSAQQFPDLHSELNLSSLELGDSALYFCASSVDDRSGELFFGEGSRLTVL.

CDR3 nucleotide sequence: TGTGCCAGCAGTCCCACGGGGACAGATACGCAGTATTTT. Its translation is CASSPTGTDTQYF. The rearrangement links TRBV28 to TRBJ2-3; tentatively, D is TRBD2 (5 bases). The CDR3 has 13 residues. The germline V and J ends were trimmed by 5 bases and 3 bases, with 9 bases remaining between them. The germline CDR1 and CDR2 sequences are MDHEN and SYDVKM.

The rearrangement joins TRBV28 to TRBJ2-1; TRBD2 agrees at 8 bases. Germline V gives CDR1 MDHEN, CDR2 SYDVKM. Trimming removed 5 bases from V and 6 bases from J; junction bases left unmatched: 9. This CDR3 has 15 residues. The CDR3 DNA sequence: TGTGCCAGCAGTCGAGCGGGGGCCCCGGGCAATGAGCAGTTCTTC. It codes for CASSRAGAPGNEQFF.

V and J are TRBV7-9 and TRBJ2-7; D is possibly TRBD2 (6 bases). Germline CDR1 SEHNR, CDR2 FQNEAQ (reference sequence). V dropped 5 bases and J dropped 4 bases, with 18 bases sitting between them. The CDR3 has 15 amino acids. CDR3: CASSPNRPGRYEQYF. Here the CDR3 DNA reads TGTGCCAGCAGCCCTAATAGGCCGGGGAGGTACGAGCAGTACTTC.

V is TRBV10-3 and J is TRBJ1-5, with D unclear. V was shortened by 2 bases and J by 10 bases, with 15 bases between the two germline ends. The CDR3 extends over 14 amino acids. Per the germline V gene, CDR1 is ENHRY and CDR2 is SYGVKD. DNA of the CDR3: TGTGCCATCAGTGAGATTAGGGAGGTAAGCCCCCAGCATTTT. Translation gives CAISEIREVSPQHF.